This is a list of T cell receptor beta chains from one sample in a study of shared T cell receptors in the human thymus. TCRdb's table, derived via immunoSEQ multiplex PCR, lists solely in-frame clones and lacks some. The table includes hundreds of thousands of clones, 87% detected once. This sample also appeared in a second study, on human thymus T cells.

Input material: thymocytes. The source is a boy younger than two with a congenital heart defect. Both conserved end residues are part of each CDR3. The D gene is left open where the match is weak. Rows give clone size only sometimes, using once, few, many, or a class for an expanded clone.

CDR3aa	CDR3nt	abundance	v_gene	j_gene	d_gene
CATRGQGGTNEKLFF	TGTGCCACCAGAGGACAGGGTGGAACTAATGAAAAACTGTTTTTT	NA	TRBV15	TRBJ1-4	TRBD1
CASHSRDRTYEQYF	TGTGCCTCCCACTCCCGGGACAGAACCTACGAGCAGTACTTC	few	TRBV6-6	TRBJ2-7	TRBD1
CASSEQGRSYNEQFF	TGCGCCAGCAGTGAACAGGGTCGCTCCTACAATGAGCAGTTCTTC	NA	TRBV10-1	TRBJ2-1	NA
CAWSVQRGDRQETQYF	TGTGCCTGGAGTGTACAACGAGGGGACAGACAAGAGACCCAGTACTTC	NA	TRBV30	TRBJ2-5	TRBD1
CASSFRGWGTEAFF	TGTGCCAGCAGTTTTAGGGGGTGGGGGACTGAAGCTTTCTTT	NA	TRBV28	TRBJ1-1	NA
CASSLRQGGQPQHF	TGTGCCAGCAGCCTGCGACAGGGAGGACAGCCCCAGCATTTT	NA	TRBV7-2	TRBJ1-5	TRBD1
CASSYRTGANYEQYF	TGTGCCAGCAGTTACCGGACAGGGGCAAACTACGAGCAGTACTTC	NA	TRBV6-5	TRBJ2-7	TRBD1
CASSTPGHPYEQYF	TGTGCCAGTAGTACCCCGGGACACCCCTACGAGCAGTACTTC	NA	TRBV19	TRBJ2-7	NA
CASSQGSGRAPLEHTQYF	TGCGCCAGCAGCCAAGGTAGCGGGAGGGCCCCACTTGAACATACGCAGTATTTT	NA	TRBV4-3	TRBJ2-3	TRBD2
CASSVLAGGHSANYEQYF	TGTGCCAGCAGCGTTCTAGCGGGGGGGCATTCCGCCAATTACGAGCAGTACTTC	NA	TRBV5-8	TRBJ2-7	TRBD2
CASSLYPGLAGRYNEQFF	TGTGCCAGCAGTTTATATCCCGGACTAGCGGGGCGCTACAATGAGCAGTTCTTC	NA	TRBV27	TRBJ2-1	TRBD2
CASSQFTRGHCTDTQYF	TGCGCCAGCAGCCAATTTACCAGGGGGCATTGCACAGATACGCAGTATTTT	NA	TRBV4-3	TRBJ2-3	TRBD1
CASSSRDRNTEAFF	TGTGCCAGCAGTTCCCGAGACAGGAACACTGAAGCTTTCTTT	NA	TRBV6-1	TRBJ1-1	NA
CASSESGTRSIEQFF	TGTGCCAGCAGTGAGTCTGGGACTAGGTCTATTGAGCAGTTCTTC	NA	TRBV25-1	TRBJ2-1	TRBD2
CASSLSRNEQFF	TGTGCCAGCAGTTTATCTAGAAATGAGCAGTTCTTC	NA	TRBV28	TRBJ2-1	NA
CSVIRVGEQYF	TGCAGCGTTATCAGGGTGGGCGAGCAGTACTTC	NA	TRBV29-1	TRBJ2-7	NA
CASRLRGVGRGIDEKLFF	TGTGCCAGCAGATTAAGGGGTGTGGGGAGGGGCATAGATGAAAAACTGTTTTTT	NA	TRBV7-3	TRBJ1-4	NA
CASTNTSSSGGSTDTQYF	TGTGCCAGCACCAATACATCCTCTAGCGGGGGGAGCACAGATACGCAGTATTTT	NA	TRBV2	TRBJ2-3	TRBD2
CASSQETGTGNQPQHF	TGCGCCAGCAGCCAAGAAACCGGGACAGGGAATCAGCCCCAGCATTTT	NA	TRBV4-3	TRBJ1-5	TRBD1
CASSLRDRLNEKLFF	TGCGCCAGCAGCTTACGGGACAGACTTAATGAAAAACTGTTTTTT	NA	TRBV5-1	TRBJ1-4	TRBD1
CASSLKPQGTCGYTF	TGTGCCAGCAGTCTAAAGCCCCAGGGGACCTGTGGCTACACCTTC	NA	TRBV27	TRBJ1-2	NA
CAWSVSPQETQYF	TGTGCCTGGAGTGTATCCCCGCAAGAGACCCAGTACTTC	NA	TRBV30	TRBJ2-5	NA
CAISEQAVYYTF	TGTGCCATCAGTGAGCAAGCCGTATACTACACCTTC	NA	TRBV10-3	TRBJ1-2	NA
CASSLGADTQYF	TGTGCCAGCAGCCTGGGCGCAGATACGCAGTATTTT	NA	TRBV11-3	TRBJ2-3	NA
CATTHMAIGENTEAFF	TGTGCCACCACCCACATGGCGATCGGGGAGAACACTGAAGCTTTCTTT	NA	TRBV5-6	TRBJ1-1	NA
CASSYGLVSRTDTQYF	TGTGCCAGCAGTTACGGACTCGTTAGTCGCACAGATACGCAGTATTTT	few	TRBV6-5	TRBJ2-3	NA
CASGTHSGYTF	TGTGCCAGCGGAACTCACAGTGGCTACACCTTC	NA	TRBV27	TRBJ1-2	NA
CASSPKGLAGARYVEQYF	TGTGCCAGCAGCCCCAAAGGACTAGCGGGAGCCCGGTATGTCGAGCAGTACTTC	NA	TRBV11-2	TRBJ2-7	TRBD2
CSVVTSGRAGVNTGELFF	TGCAGCGTTGTTACTAGCGGGAGGGCCGGAGTCAACACCGGGGAGCTGTTTTTT	NA	TRBV29-1	TRBJ2-2	TRBD2
CASSLVTRRDPTDTQYF	TGTGCCAGCAGCTTAGTAACACGGCGGGACCCCACAGATACGCAGTATTTT	NA	TRBV7-4	TRBJ2-3	NA
CSARGVLWRPF	TGCAGTGCTAGAGGCGTGCTGTGGCGGCCCTTC	NA	TRBV20-1	TRBJ1-2	NA
CASSPGYSGPLHF	TGTGCCAGCAGCCCTGGCTACTCCGGGCCCCTCCACTTT	NA	TRBV28	TRBJ1-6	NA
CASSGSTGPRFSGNTIYF	TGTGCCAGCAGTGGGTCGACAGGCCCGAGGTTCTCTGGAAACACCATATATTTT	NA	TRBV2	TRBJ1-3	NA
CASSHLFRETQYF	TGTGCCAGCAGCCATCTTTTCCGGGAGACCCAGTACTTC	NA	TRBV14	TRBJ2-5	NA
CASSLGGQGRYEQYF	TGCGCCAGCAGCTTGGGGGGACAGGGGCGCTACGAGCAGTACTTC	NA	TRBV5-1	TRBJ2-7	TRBD1
CASSDSGYGYTF	TGTGCCAGTAGTGATTCAGGGTATGGCTACACCTTC	few	TRBV19	TRBJ1-2	NA
CAWSVRAGYGYTF	TGTGCCTGGAGTGTACGGGCAGGGTACGGCTACACCTTC	NA	TRBV30	TRBJ1-2	NA
CASSSGQGKPISYNEQFF	TGTGCCAGCAGCTCGGGACAGGGTAAGCCAATCTCCTACAATGAGCAGTTCTTC	NA	TRBV5-4	TRBJ2-1	TRBD1
CASSLMWQANEQYF	TGTGCCAGCAGCTTAATGTGGCAGGCGAACGAGCAGTACTTC	NA	TRBV7-8	TRBJ2-7	NA
CASSPGGTEAFF	TGTGCCAGTAGTCCAGGGGGCACTGAAGCTTTCTTT	NA	TRBV19	TRBJ1-1	TRBD1
CASSFTSGRDEQYF	TGTGCCAGCAGCTTCACTAGCGGGAGGGACGAGCAGTACTTC	NA	TRBV7-9	TRBJ2-7	TRBD2
CASSTRTGDYEQYF	TGTGCCAGCAGCACCAGGACAGGGGATTACGAGCAGTACTTC	NA	TRBV5-6	TRBJ2-7	TRBD1